This T cell receptor beta chain appears in the sequencing data of a study of CD8+CD57+ T cells in acquired aplastic anemia. Study-wide context: DNA recovered from sorted CD4+ and CD8+ cells had a mean of approximately 3.2 ug. Points from the study as a whole: CD8+ Simpson's diversity in patients was not significantly different from that in controls.

CDR1 SGHTA and CDR2 FQGTGA come from the germline V gene. The CDR3 loop spans 12 amino acids. V was pared by 7 bases and J by 11 bases, with 18 bases between. Note on this clonotype: Antigen: not known.

Patients chosen for sequencing had shown CD8+CD57+ cell expansion by flow cytometry. Every patient was diagnosed with severe acquired aplastic anemia. Patients had received no therapy at the time of blood sampling. It was genomic DNA that served as the template for profiling TCR beta VDJ and CDR3. TCRdb re-called the reads through MiXCR, storing one row per CDR3 protein. The table includes a few hundred thousand distinct CDR3 sequences, approximately 57% detected once. The V gene is TRBV7-3, the J gene TRBJ2-7; D is tentatively TRBD1 or TRBD2 (5 bases each). The TCR was taken from a human donor with aplastic anemia. Sequenced: sorted CD4+, CD8+, or CD8+CD57+ T cells (not recorded which) from PBMCs. CDR3 DNA sequence: TGTGCCAGCAACAATCCCCCGGGACCTGAGTACTTC. Encoded protein: CASNNPPGPEYF. Full variable domain (remainder filled in from reference TRBV7-3 and TRBJ2-7): GAGVSQTPSNKVTEKGKYVELRCDPISGHTALYWYRQSLGQGPEFLIYFQGTGAADDSGLPNDRFFAVRPEGSVSTLKIQRTERGDSAVYLCASNNPPGPEYFGPGTRLTVT.